What follows are 30 T cell receptor beta chains derived from one specimen sequenced in a study of cytomegalovirus exposure and HLA in healthy donors. Sequencing was performed with immunoSEQ multiplex PCR; in TCRdb, only in-frame clones are kept and a portion is missing. The data show about 360,000 clones, about nine tenths seen once. Sequences were obtained from PBMCs. These receptors all come from a woman aged 18-29 years in good health and CMV-seronegative.

CDR3 DNA: TGTGCCAGCAGCTTAGAGAGCGCGCGGGCCCCCTACGAGCAGTACTTC. It yields the protein CASSLESARAPYEQYF. V and J are TRBV7-3 and TRBJ2-7; possibly TRBD2 for D (5 bases). The germline gives CDR1 SGHTA, CDR2 FQGTGA. V gave up 2 bases and J gave up 2 bases, with 16 bases separating them. This CDR3 has 16 amino acids.

The V call is TRBV27, the J call TRBJ2-1; TRBD1 agrees at 7 bases. V lost 5 bases, J lost 8 bases, and 9 bases stayed unmatched. Germline values: CDR1 MNHEY, CDR2 SMNVEV (reference sequence). The CDR3 loop spans 14 amino acids. This CDR3 is CASSSFPTGDEQFF. In nucleotides, the CDR3 is TGTGCCAGCAGTAGTTTCCCTACAGGGGATGAGCAGTTCTTC.

The CDR3 region is CATSATRDTYTGELFF. The DNA of the CDR3 is TGTGCCACCAGCGCAACCCGGGACACATACACCGGGGAGCTGTTTTTT. The rearrangement uses TRBV15 and TRBJ2-2, with D perhaps matching TRBD1 (6 bases). The V end lost 5 bases, the J end lost 3 bases, and 16 bases lay between the germline ends. The CDR3 contains 16 residues. Germline V gene data show CDR1 as LNHNV and CDR2 as YYDKDF (reference sequence).

The chain couples TRBV6-1 to TRBJ2-2; D may be TRBD1 (6 bases). Trimming pared 6 bases from V and 3 bases from J, leaving 8 bases between. The CDR3 totals 13 residues. Germline CDR1 MNHNS, CDR2 SASEGT. This chain's CDR3 is CASSAGDTGELFF. Written as DNA, the CDR3 is TGTGCCAGCAGCGCAGGGGACACCGGGGAGCTGTTTTTT.

The V call is TRBV27, the J call TRBJ1-1; TRBD1 matches at 8 bases. The CDR3 runs to 15 residues. Germline loops: CDR1 MNHEY, CDR2 SMNVEV (reference sequence). V lost 8 bases to trimming and J lost 1 base; unmatched junction nucleotides: 9. CDR3: CASGPIGTGNTEAFF. The CDR3 DNA reads as TGTGCCAGCGGGCCAATTGGGACAGGGAACACTGAAGCTTTCTTT.

The CDR3 DNA reads as TGTGCCAGCAGTGAAGCTTACGGGGGGGGCACAGATACGCAGTATTTT. Its protein product is CASSEAYGGGTDTQYF. The chain combines TRBV6-1 with TRBJ2-3; TRBD2 aligns across 8 bases. V was clipped by 0 bases and J by 1 base; unmatched bases: 3. The length of the CDR3 is 16 residues. CDR1 and CDR2 from the germline V gene are MNHNS and SASEGT.

CDR3 in DNA: TGTGCCAGCAGCCCCCAGACTAGGGCGGAGACCCAGTACTTC. It is translated as CASSPQTRAETQYF. The chain links TRBV7-7 to TRBJ2-5; TRBD2 might be the D (6 bases). CDR1 is SSHAT and CDR2 is FNYEAQ in the germline V gene (reference sequence). V lost 5 bases and J lost 5, with 15 bases in between. The CDR3 spans 14 residues. The full variable domain, completed using reference TRBV7-7 and TRBJ2-5, is GAGVSQSPRYKVTKRGQDVTLRCDPISSHATLYWYQQALGQGPEFLTYFNYEAQPDKSGLPSDRFSAERPEGSISTLTIQRTEQRDSAMYRCASSPQTRAETQYFGPGTRLLVL.

The chain recombines TRBV19 with TRBJ2-1; tentatively, D is TRBD1 (6 bases). The V gene's germline CDR1 is LNHDA and CDR2 SQIVND (reference sequence). This CDR3 is built from 13 residues. V dropped 3 bases and J dropped 8 bases, with 11 bases sitting between them. The CDR3 region is CASSMGRGDEQFF. CDR3 in DNA: TGTGCCAGTAGTATGGGCAGGGGAGATGAGCAGTTCTTC.

This clone was recorded only once. The rearrangement links TRBV27 to TRBJ1-1; no definite D call. The germline gives CDR1 MNHEY, CDR2 SMNVEV (reference sequence). Trimming left V 3 bases short and J 0 bases short, with 14 bases between. The CDR3 runs 16 residues. In DNA, the CDR3 is TGTGCCAGCAGTTTTGGCCAGGTGTACGTGAACACTGAAGCTTTCTTT. Translation gives CASSFGQVYVNTEAFF.

This chain joins TRBV6-5 and TRBJ2-7; 8 bases align to TRBD1. V dropped 0 bases and J dropped 3; count of bases not matched to a gene: 4. This CDR3 region has 15 residues. Germline V gene lookup returns CDR1 MNHEY and CDR2 SVGAGI. Here the CDR3 reads CASSYSGQGYYEQYF. In DNA, the CDR3 is TGTGCCAGCAGTTACTCCGGACAGGGATACTACGAGCAGTACTTC.

This clone was picked up one time. DNA for the CDR3: TGTGCCAGTAGTATAAGGTCTAGCGGGAGGACCTTCTACAATGAGCAGTTCTTC. Protein: CASSIRSSGRTFYNEQFF. This chain connects TRBV19 to TRBJ2-1; the match to TRBD2 covers 11 bases. From germline, CDR1 is LNHDA and CDR2 SQIVND (reference sequence). Losses at the gene ends were 2 bases for V and 3 bases for J; bases not matched to a gene: 9. This CDR3 has 18 residues.

The chain links TRBV5-1 to TRBJ1-1; D gene unclear. From germline, CDR1 is SGHRS and CDR2 YFSETQ. This CDR3 is 14 amino acids long. Trimming took off 0 bases at V and 5 bases at J, with 11 bases between the two ends. The chain's CDR3 is CASSLDSRTTEAFF. Here the CDR3 DNA reads TGCGCCAGCAGCTTGGATTCAAGAACTACTGAAGCTTTCTTT.

This sequence joins TRBV2 and TRBJ1-6; 7 positions agree with TRBD1. CDR3 length equals 15 residues. Per germline, CDR1 SNHLY and CDR2 FYNNEI. The J segment lost 7 bases and the V segment lost 4 bases, leaving 7 bases of the junction unmatched. The chain's CDR3 is CASSGNRGRNSPLHF. DNA for the CDR3: TGTGCCAGCAGTGGGAACAGGGGAAGGAATTCACCCCTCCACTTT. The full variable domain, its missing parts supplied by reference TRBV2 and TRBJ1-6, is EPEVTQTPSHQVTQMGQEVILRCVPISNHLYFYWYRQILGQKVEFLVSFYNNEISEKSEIFDDQFSVERPDGSNFTLKIRSTKLEDSAMYFCASSGNRGRNSPLHFGNGTRLTVT.

The chain combines TRBV7-8 with TRBJ2-5; 12 bases are a match to TRBD2. The CDR3 loop spans 17 amino acids. V lost 2 bases, J lost 1 base, and 5 bases stayed unmatched. Germline CDR1 reads SGHVS; CDR2 reads FQNEAQ. The CDR3 bases are TGTGCCAGCAGCTTATATCGACTAGCGGGGGCCCAAGAGACCCAGTACTTC. It translates to CASSLYRLAGAQETQYF.

The rearrangement links TRBV28 to TRBJ1-4; D unclear. Germline V CDR1 and CDR2: MDHEN, SYDVKM. V lost 7 bases to trimming and J lost 4 bases, with 13 bases between them. This CDR3 has 14 residues. This CDR3 is CASKTSGLNEKLFF. CDR3 nucleotide sequence: TGTGCCAGCAAGACATCTGGGCTTAATGAAAAACTGTTTTTT. Full variable domain (missing parts from reference TRBV28 and TRBJ1-4): DVKVTQSSRYLVKRTGEKVFLECVQDMDHENMFWYRQDPGLGLRLIYFSYDVKMKEKGDIPEGYSVSREKKERFSLILESASTNQTSMYLCASKTSGLNEKLFFGSGTQLSVL.

This chain links TRBV7-2 with TRBJ2-1; the match to TRBD2 covers 16 bases. V lost 6 bases, J lost 10 bases, and 9 bases stayed unmatched. The CDR3 covers 16 residues. Per the germline V gene, CDR1 is SGHTA and CDR2 is FQGNSA. The CDR3 DNA reads TGTGCCAGCAGTTGGGAGGGGACTAGCGGGAGGGGCGAGCAGTTCTTC. Protein: CASSWEGTSGRGEQFF.

The chain recombines TRBV10-3 with TRBJ2-1; 7 bases line up with TRBD2. Germline V gene data show CDR1 as ENHRY and CDR2 as SYGVKD. This CDR3 has 18 amino acids. V was pared by 7 bases and J by 0 bases, with 15 bases of the junction left unmatched. The CDR3 spells CAITESSSGESSYNEQFF. The CDR3 nucleotides are TGTGCCATCACCGAGTCGTCTAGCGGAGAGAGCTCCTACAATGAGCAGTTCTTC.

The CDR3 region is CASSQGWGGAGQPQHF. In DNA, the CDR3 is TGCGCCAGCAGCCAAGGGTGGGGGGGCGCAGGACAGCCCCAGCATTTT. The V gene is TRBV4-1, the J gene TRBJ1-5, with TRBD1 as a possible D gene (6 bases). Germline V CDR1 and CDR2: MGHRA, YSYEKL. The CDR3 spans 16 residues. V was trimmed by 1 base and J by 7 bases, leaving 17 bases between them.

This clone was counted once. The V and J genes are TRBV30 and TRBJ2-7; no clear D gene. The CDR3 has 14 residues. Germline V gene lookup returns CDR1 GTSNPN and CDR2 SVGIG (reference sequence). Trimming shortened V by 4 bases and J by 6 bases, and 19 bases separated the two germline ends. CDR3 loop: CAWTPVVTILEQYF. The CDR3, as DNA: TGTGCCTGGACACCGGTAGTCACTATTCTCGAGCAGTACTTC. Based on the CDR3 plus reference TRBV30 and TRBJ2-7, the full variable domain is SQTIHQWPATLVQPVGSPLSLECTVEGTSNPNLYWYRQAAGRGLQLLFYSVGIGQISSEVPQNLSASRPQDRQFILSSKKLLLSDSGFYLCAWTPVVTILEQYFGPGTRLTVT.

The V gene is TRBV10-3, the J gene TRBJ2-5, with D maybe TRBD2 (5 bases). Trimming removed 4 bases at V and 5 bases at J, with 14 bases between. This CDR3 comprises 14 residues. The germline gives CDR1 ENHRY, CDR2 SYGVKD. CDR3 loop: CAISGSTGWETQYF. DNA for the CDR3: TGTGCCATCAGTGGGTCTACGGGGTGGGAGACCCAGTACTTC.

The chain employs TRBV28 and TRBJ2-7, with D tentatively TRBD2 (6 bases). V was cut by 2 bases and J by 4 bases, with 18 bases left in between. The V gene's germline CDR1 is MDHEN and CDR2 SYDVKM. The CDR3 runs to 16 residues. The CDR3 spells CASSLRDWHMDYEQYF. CDR3 DNA: TGTGCCAGCAGTTTACGGGACTGGCATATGGATTACGAGCAGTACTTC.

The chain recombines TRBV5-1 with TRBJ2-2; TRBD2 is a possible D gene (5 bases). This CDR3 has 16 residues. V was cut by 0 bases and J by 4 bases, with 13 bases left in between. Germline V lookup: CDR1 SGHRS, CDR2 YFSETQ. The CDR3 region has the DNA TGCGCCAGCAGCTTGGGTCGGCTGAGCGGCACCGGGGAGCTGTTTTTT. It codes for CASSLGRLSGTGELFF.

The gene calls are TRBV11-2 and TRBJ2-3, with 9 bases that match TRBD1. CDR1 is SGHAT and CDR2 is FQNNGV in the germline V gene. With V trimmed by 3 bases and J by 1 base, 5 bases remained unmatched. The CDR3 runs to 16 residues. Here the CDR3 reads CASSFYRTGGTDTQYF. CDR3 coding DNA: TGTGCCAGCAGCTTTTACAGGACAGGGGGCACAGATACGCAGTATTTT.

The rearrangement uses TRBV25-1 and TRBJ1-4; no clear D gene. V lost 7 bases to trimming and J lost 3 bases, with 9 bases between them. Germline V gene lookup returns CDR1 MGHDK and CDR2 SYGVNS. The CDR3 consists of 13 residues. CDR3 nucleotide sequence: TGTGCCAGCACATTAGCGGCTAATGAAAAACTGTTTTTT. Encoded protein: CASTLAANEKLFF.

The genes are TRBV27 and TRBJ2-3; perhaps TRBD1 as D (5 bases). The CDR3 is 16 amino acids. Trimming removed 7 bases at V and 2 bases at J, with 19 bases between. Germline lookup yields CDR1 MNHEY and CDR2 SMNVEV (reference sequence). The CDR3 DNA reads TGTGCCAGCACCTATATGGCAGGGTCGGTCACAGATACGCAGTATTTT. It codes for CASTYMAGSVTDTQYF.

The chain joins TRBV7-6 to TRBJ2-7; 8 bases fit TRBD1. The length of the CDR3 is 16 residues. Germline assignment: CDR1 SGHVS and CDR2 FNYEAQ. J was trimmed by 5 bases and V by 4 bases; bases with no gene match: 13. CDR3 bases: TGTGCCAGCAGCTCCACGGACAGGGCCTTTGGGAACGAGCAGTACTTC. Its protein is CASSSTDRAFGNEQYF. The variable domain in full, with the rest retrieved from reference TRBV7-6 and TRBJ2-7, is GAGVSQSPRYKVTKRGQDVALRCDPISGHVSLYWYRQALGQGPEFLTYFNYEAQQDKSGLPNDRFSAERPEGSISTLTIQRTEQRDSAMYRCASSSTDRAFGNEQYFGPGTRLTVT.

The chain links TRBV5-1 to TRBJ2-7; 12 bases are a match to TRBD1. This CDR3 spans 15 amino acids. CDR1 is SGHRS, CDR2 YFSETQ, per germline. V shed 1 base and J 7 bases; nucleotides not matched to a gene: 6. CDR3 nucleotides: TGCGCCAGCAGCTTGCCGGGACAGGGGGCGGAAGAGCAGTACTTC. Translating gives CASSLPGQGAEEQYF.

The chain couples TRBV18 to TRBJ1-1; D unresolved. The germline V gene encodes CDR1 KGHSH and CDR2 LQKENI. V lost 3 bases to trimming and J lost 1 base, with 9 bases between them. The CDR3 runs to 14 residues. CDR3 in amino acids: CASSPRTENTEAFF. The CDR3 coding sequence is TGTGCCAGCTCACCCCGAACAGAGAACACTGAAGCTTTCTTT.

The chain has TRBV27 and TRBJ2-2; 9 bases map to TRBD1. Unmatched junction bases numbered 0, after V lost 2 bases and J lost 5 bases. The CDR3 is made up of 14 amino acids. Looked up from germline, CDR1 is MNHEY and CDR2 is SMNVEV (reference sequence). CDR3 bases: TGTGCCAGCAGTTTAGGGACAGGGACCGGGGAGCTGTTTTTT. Its protein product is CASSLGTGTGELFF.

This clone was found a few times. The chain couples TRBV5-1 to TRBJ2-7; 7 nucleotides align to TRBD1. CDR1 SGHRS and CDR2 YFSETQ come from the germline V gene. The CDR3 is 15 residues long. V was clipped by 0 bases and J by 3 bases; unmatched bases: 6. CDR3: CASSLATGTVYEQYF. In DNA, the CDR3 is TGCGCCAGCAGCTTGGCCACCGGGACAGTCTACGAGCAGTACTTC.